This T cell receptor (beta chain) was profiled in a study of blood T cells in healthy people across ages. Across the study: The capture of about one barcoded beta molecule per two T cells was achieved by template switching. General study points: A strong correlation was seen between TCR beta diversity and naive T cell percentage.

The use of a sample-barcoded 5' primer and a J-beta primer mix characterized a second PCR of roughly 6 to 11 cycles. Each CDR3 protein gets one entry after TCRdb re-called the 5' RACE reads with MiXCR. The sample contains 2 million or so distinct CDR3 sequences, about 50% of which appear only once. V was pared by 2 bases and J by 8 bases, with 6 bases of the junction left unmatched. Germline CDR1 reads DFQATT; CDR2 reads SNEGSKA (reference sequence). This CDR3 spans 13 amino acids. With respect to this clonotype: Its target is unknown.

The amount of total RNA extracted per sample was at least 5.5 micrograms. This chain joins TRBV20-1 and TRBJ1-2; 9 bases fit TRBD1. Source material: blood. The clonotype originates from a woman in her forties in good health. CDR3 protein: CSARFRTGDGYTF. CDR3 bases: TGCAGTGCTAGATTTAGGACAGGGGACGGCTACACCTTC.